These 22 T cell receptor beta chains share one sample of origin, sequenced in a study of T cell repertoires in cytomegalovirus infection. TCRdb passed the reads through MiXCR, listing each CDR3 protein once. The sample comprises some 300,000 distinct CDR3 sequences, 8% to 10% of which are singletons, and less than 3% rests with the top ten. Input material: PBMCs. The receptors were gathered from a human donor in good health (CMV status not recorded). Some clones in this sample may be carry-over from other donors' samples.

This clonotype was seen many times. This chain links TRBV5-1 with TRBJ2-7, with D perhaps matching TRBD1 (6 bases). Looked up from germline, CDR1 is SGHRS and CDR2 is YFSETQ. Trimming took off 0 bases at V and 5 bases at J, with 12 bases between the two ends. This CDR3 has 14 residues. For the CDR3, the DNA is TGCGCCAGCAGCTTGGATCAGGGGACCCACGAGCAGTACTTC. It is translated as CASSLDQGTHEQYF.

Many counts were recorded for this clonotype. The chain recombines TRBV19 with TRBJ1-2, with TRBD1 matching over 7 bases. Looked up from germline, CDR1 is LNHDA and CDR2 is SQIVND (reference sequence). The CDR3 is made up of 14 amino acids. V was pared by 4 bases and J by 2 bases, with 4 bases of the junction left unmatched. DNA of the CDR3: TGTGCCAGTAGTACCCTGGACAGGAACTATGGCTACACCTTC. Amino acids: CASSTLDRNYGYTF.

In its sample, this clonotype was seen many times. V is TRBV6-5 and J is TRBJ1-6; the D is unclear. V lost 2 bases and J 7 bases, leaving 15 bases between the germline ends. CDR1 and CDR2 (germline): MNHEY, SVGAGI. This CDR3 spans 16 amino acids. The CDR3 DNA reads as TGTGCCAGCAGTTACCAGCCGTTACAGCACAATTCACCCCTCCACTTT. Translation gives CASSYQPLQHNSPLHF.

This clonotype was found many times. V usage is TRBV7-2 and J usage is TRBJ2-3; maybe TRBD2 (6 bases). The CDR3 loop spans 15 amino acids. Germline V gene data show CDR1 as SGHTA and CDR2 as FQGNSA. Trimming left V 6 bases short and J 3 bases short, with 16 bases between. The CDR3 sequence: CASRVGGTGTDTQYF. DNA of the CDR3: TGTGCCAGCAGAGTGGGGGGAACGGGAACAGATACGCAGTATTTT.

This clonotype was found many times. The chain employs TRBV20-1 and TRBJ1-1; 8 bases match TRBD1. CDR1 is DFQATT, CDR2 SNEGSKA, per germline (reference sequence). The CDR3 consists of 14 residues. V was pared by 5 bases and J by 5 bases, with 10 bases of the junction left unmatched. CDR3 loop: CSALSGGGSTEAFF. CDR3 nucleotides: TGCAGTGCTCTCTCAGGGGGCGGGAGTACTGAAGCTTTCTTT.

V is TRBV20-1 and J is TRBJ1-2; no clear D gene. V was pared by 1 base and J by 5 bases, with 8 bases between. The CDR3 totals 12 residues. Per the germline V gene, CDR1 is DFQATT and CDR2 is SNEGSKA (reference sequence). The CDR3 DNA sequence: TGCAGTGCTAGAGTAGTAATGTATGGCTACACCTTC. Its protein is CSARVVMYGYTF.

This clonotype was counted at least ten times. The rearrangement joins TRBV20-1 to TRBJ2-1, with D unresolved. Trimming took 2 bases from V and 6 from J, leaving 23 bases between them. The CDR3 covers 17 residues. Germline CDR1 DFQATT, CDR2 SNEGSKA (reference sequence). The CDR3: CSARHIEAWQATNEQFF. CDR3 in DNA: TGCAGTGCTAGACACATCGAAGCGTGGCAGGCCACCAATGAGCAGTTCTTC.

The V gene is TRBV3-1, the J gene TRBJ1-2, with 9 bases fitting TRBD1. Losses at the gene ends were 6 bases for V and 4 bases for J; bases not matched to a gene: 9. The CDR3 consists of 15 residues. Per germline, CDR1 LGHDT and CDR2 YNNKEL (reference sequence). The CDR3: CASRGQGGRGYGYTF. For the CDR3, the DNA is TGTGCCAGCAGGGGACAGGGAGGTCGAGGCTATGGCTACACCTTC.

This clonotype came up many times. The chain employs TRBV28 and TRBJ2-2; possibly TRBD2 for D (6 bases). The V gene's germline CDR1 is MDHEN and CDR2 SYDVKM. Trimming pared 3 bases from V and 0 bases from J, leaving 11 bases between. This CDR3 has 16 amino acids. Written as DNA, the CDR3 is TGTGCCAGCAGTTTGTGGAGGGTCCCGAACACCGGGGAGCTGTTTTTT. Protein: CASSLWRVPNTGELFF. Looking up the rest from reference TRBV28 and TRBJ2-2 gives the full variable domain: DVKVTQSSRYLVKRTGEKVFLECVQDMDHENMFWYRQDPGLGLRLIYFSYDVKMKEKGDIPEGYSVSREKKERFSLILESASTNQTSMYLCASSLWRVPNTGELFFGEGSRLTVL.

This clonotype occurred many times. The chain has TRBV27 and TRBJ2-7; 7 bases are a match to TRBD1. V was clipped by 2 bases and J by 3 bases; unmatched bases: 7. This CDR3 is built from 15 residues. Germline V gives CDR1 MNHEY, CDR2 SMNVEV (reference sequence). The CDR3 loop is CASSLAGGAIYEQYF. CDR3 in DNA: TGTGCCAGCAGTTTAGCAGGGGGTGCTATCTACGAGCAGTACTTC.

This clonotype was picked up many times. The chain employs TRBV29-1 and TRBJ2-1; 11 bases agree with TRBD2. The V and J ends lost 1 base and 2 bases, in that order; junction bases with no gene match: 10. This CDR3 contains 18 residues. Germline V gives CDR1 SQVTM, CDR2 ANQGSEA. The CDR3 protein is CSVEGVAGGKYAYNEQFF. The CDR3 bases are TGCAGCGTTGAAGGGGTAGCGGGGGGGAAATACGCCTACAATGAGCAGTTCTTC.

At least ten counts were recorded for this clonotype. The chain employs TRBV3-1 and TRBJ2-1; D may correspond to TRBD1 or TRBD2 (6 bases each). Per germline, CDR1 LGHDT and CDR2 YNNKEL (reference sequence). With 0 bases removed from V and 2 bases from J, the gap between germline ends came to 14 bases. This CDR3 is built from 17 residues. The CDR3 DNA reads TGTGCCAGCAGCCAAGATATTCCGGGGGCGGCCTACAATGAGCAGTTCTTC. It specifies CASSQDIPGAAYNEQFF.

This clonotype was counted ten times or more. V gene TRBV7-9 combines with J gene TRBJ1-6; a weak D match, TRBD1 (5 bases). This CDR3 comprises 17 residues. V was pared by 7 bases and J by 0 bases, with 16 bases between. Germline-derived CDR1 and CDR2 are SEHNR and FQNEAQ (reference sequence). The CDR3: CASTMTEMSSYNSPLHF. DNA of the CDR3: TGTGCCAGCACCATGACAGAGATGAGCTCCTATAATTCACCCCTCCACTTT.

The sample holds many counts of this clonotype. The V call is TRBV20-1, the J call TRBJ2-1; 12 bases map to TRBD1. CDR1 and CDR2 from the germline V gene are DFQATT and SNEGSKA (reference sequence). The trim removed 6 bases at V and 7 bases at J, leaving 10 bases unmatched. This CDR3 comprises 15 residues. The CDR3 is CSAHLPGQGANEQFF. In DNA, the CDR3 is TGCAGTGCCCATTTACCGGGACAGGGGGCGAATGAGCAGTTCTTC.

This clonotype was seen only a few times. This rearrangement joins TRBV29-1 to TRBJ2-1; maybe TRBD2 (7 bases). V dropped 1 base and J dropped 5 bases, with 15 bases sitting between them. Germline V gene data show CDR1 as SQVTM and CDR2 as ANQGSEA. The CDR3 has 15 amino acids. In DNA form, the CDR3 reads TGCAGCGTTGAAGGCCGGCGGGGGCCGCACAATGAGCAGTTCTTC. Its protein is CSVEGRRGPHNEQFF.

This clonotype was seen repeatedly, ten times or more. The rearrangement joins TRBV2 to TRBJ1-1; maybe TRBD1 (6 bases). The V and J ends lost 11 bases and 10 bases respectively, with 20 bases between them. The CDR3 runs to 12 residues. The V gene's germline CDR1 is SNHLY and CDR2 FYNNEI. The CDR3 spells CAPVRGAEGAFF. CDR3 bases: TGTGCCCCTGTAAGGGGGGCCGAGGGAGCTTTCTTT.

This clonotype was observed at least ten times. This chain joins TRBV7-2 and TRBJ2-4; TRBD1 is a possible D gene (5 bases). CDR3 length: 16 residues. Trimming removed 5 bases at V and 1 base at J, with 15 bases between. Germline V CDR1 and CDR2: SGHTA, FQGNSA. CDR3 nucleotide sequence: TGTGCCAGCAGCCCTCCCGCCAGGGTCGCCAAAAACATTCAGTACTTC. The encoded protein is CASSPPARVAKNIQYF.

The chain links TRBV20-1 to TRBJ2-3; 11 positions agree with TRBD1. After removal of 5 bases from V and 5 bases from J, the junction contained 9 bases not matched to a gene. The germline V gene has CDR1 DFQATT and CDR2 SNEGSKA (reference sequence). The CDR3 contains 15 residues. CDR3 in amino acids: CSALNPGQGVDTQYF. CDR3 DNA sequence: TGCAGTGCTCTAAACCCGGGACAGGGGGTAGATACGCAGTATTTT.

This chain links TRBV23-1 with TRBJ1-4; 12 bases are a match to TRBD1. TRBV23-1 is labeled an ORF, and its function is uncertain. The CDR3 is made up of 20 amino acids. Trimming cost V 8 bases and J 0 bases; bases outside gene matches: 16. The DNA of the CDR3 is TGCGCCAGCCCCGAGACCGGGACAGGGGGCGAGAGGCCAACTAATGAAAAACTGTTTTTT. This encodes CASPETGTGGERPTNEKLFF.

This clonotype was seen ten or more times. As DNA, the CDR3 is TGTGCCAGCAGTGAAAGCCGCGGGGGCCGCACCGGGGAGCTGTTTTTT. Its protein product is CASSESRGGRTGELFF. The chain joins TRBV2 to TRBJ2-2; D might be TRBD2 (7 bases). Germline V gene data show CDR1 as SNHLY and CDR2 as FYNNEI. The length of the CDR3 is 16 residues. The ends were cut back, 2 bases at V and 4 bases at J, with 14 bases in the middle.

This clonotype was seen many times. This chain joins TRBV7-8 and TRBJ2-7, with 8 bases lining up with TRBD2. Germline CDR1 and CDR2: SGHVS and FQNEAQ. The CDR3 consists of 15 residues. V was clipped by 0 bases and J by 4 bases; unmatched bases: 5. The chain's CDR3 is CASSLALQRGYEQYF. In DNA form, the CDR3 reads TGTGCCAGCAGCTTAGCGCTCCAGCGGGGGTACGAGCAGTACTTC.

This clonotype was seen repeatedly, ten times or more. The chain couples TRBV7-2 to TRBJ2-5; no clear D. CDR3 length: 12 residues. Germline V gives CDR1 SGHTA, CDR2 FQGNSA. The V gene lost 1 base and the J gene lost 5 bases, with 5 bases spanning the gap. Here the CDR3 reads CASSLGLETQYF. The CDR3 DNA reads TGTGCCAGCAGCTTAGGGCTGGAGACCCAGTACTTC.